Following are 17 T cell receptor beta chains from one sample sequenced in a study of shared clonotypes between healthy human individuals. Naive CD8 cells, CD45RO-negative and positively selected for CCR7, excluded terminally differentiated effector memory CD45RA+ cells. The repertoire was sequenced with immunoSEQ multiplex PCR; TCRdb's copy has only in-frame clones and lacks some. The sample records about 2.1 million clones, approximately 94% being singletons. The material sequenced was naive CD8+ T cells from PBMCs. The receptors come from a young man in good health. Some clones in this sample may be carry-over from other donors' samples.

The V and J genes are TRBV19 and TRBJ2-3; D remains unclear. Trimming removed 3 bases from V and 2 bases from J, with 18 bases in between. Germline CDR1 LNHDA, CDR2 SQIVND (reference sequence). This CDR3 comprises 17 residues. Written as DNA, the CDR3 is TGTGCCAGTAGTATGGCAGGTCAGTGGTTCTCCACAGATACGCAGTATTTT. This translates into CASSMAGQWFSTDTQYF.

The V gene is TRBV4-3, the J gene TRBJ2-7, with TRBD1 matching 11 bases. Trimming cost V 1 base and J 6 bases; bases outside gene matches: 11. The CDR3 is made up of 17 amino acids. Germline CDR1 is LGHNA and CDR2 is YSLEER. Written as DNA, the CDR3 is TGCGCCAGCAGCCAAGTAAGCGGCGGGACAGGGGGAGCCGAGCAGTACTTC. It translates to CASSQVSGGTGGAEQYF.

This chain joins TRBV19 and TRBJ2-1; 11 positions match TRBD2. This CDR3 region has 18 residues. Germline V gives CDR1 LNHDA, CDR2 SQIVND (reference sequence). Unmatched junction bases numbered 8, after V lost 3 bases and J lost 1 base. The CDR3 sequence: CASSISFSGRDSYNEQFF. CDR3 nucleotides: TGTGCCAGTAGTATTAGTTTTAGCGGGAGGGATTCCTACAATGAGCAGTTCTTC.

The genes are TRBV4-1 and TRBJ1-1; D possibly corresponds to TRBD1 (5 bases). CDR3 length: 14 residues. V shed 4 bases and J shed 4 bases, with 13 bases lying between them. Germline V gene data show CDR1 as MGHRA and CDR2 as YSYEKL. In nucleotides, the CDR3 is TGCGCCAGCAGCCTCTCTGGGGCTGGCACTGAAGCTTTCTTT. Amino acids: CASSLSGAGTEAFF.

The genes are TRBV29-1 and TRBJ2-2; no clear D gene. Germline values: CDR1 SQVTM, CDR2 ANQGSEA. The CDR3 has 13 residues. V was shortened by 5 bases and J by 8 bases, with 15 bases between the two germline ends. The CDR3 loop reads CSVPHDSGGELFF. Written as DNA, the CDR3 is TGCAGCGTTCCCCACGACTCCGGAGGGGAGCTGTTTTTT.

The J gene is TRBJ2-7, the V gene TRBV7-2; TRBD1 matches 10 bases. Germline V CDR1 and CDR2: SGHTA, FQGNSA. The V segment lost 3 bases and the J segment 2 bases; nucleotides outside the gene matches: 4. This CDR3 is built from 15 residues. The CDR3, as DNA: TGTGCCAGCAGCTTGGGGACAGGGGCTGCCTACGAGCAGTACTTC. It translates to CASSLGTGAAYEQYF.

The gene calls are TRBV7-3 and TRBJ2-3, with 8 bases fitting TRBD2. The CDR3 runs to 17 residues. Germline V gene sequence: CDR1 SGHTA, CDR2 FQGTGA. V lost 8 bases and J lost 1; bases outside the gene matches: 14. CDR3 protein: CASLPPTSAMGTDTQYF. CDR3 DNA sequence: TGTGCCAGCCTTCCCCCGACTAGCGCAATGGGCACAGATACGCAGTATTTT.

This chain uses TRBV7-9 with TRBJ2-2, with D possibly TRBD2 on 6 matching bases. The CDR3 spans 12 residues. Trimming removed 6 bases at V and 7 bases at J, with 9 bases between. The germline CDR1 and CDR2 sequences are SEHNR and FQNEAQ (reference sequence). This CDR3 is CASSSGGGELFF. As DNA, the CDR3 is TGTGCCAGCAGTTCCGGGGGCGGGGAGCTGTTTTTT.

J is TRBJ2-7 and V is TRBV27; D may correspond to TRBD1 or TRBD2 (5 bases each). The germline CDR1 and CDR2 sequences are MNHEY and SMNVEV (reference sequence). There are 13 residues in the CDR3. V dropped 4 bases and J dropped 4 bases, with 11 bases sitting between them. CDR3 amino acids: CASSSGPWYEQYF. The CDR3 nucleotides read TGTGCCAGCAGTTCGGGGCCCTGGTACGAGCAGTACTTC.

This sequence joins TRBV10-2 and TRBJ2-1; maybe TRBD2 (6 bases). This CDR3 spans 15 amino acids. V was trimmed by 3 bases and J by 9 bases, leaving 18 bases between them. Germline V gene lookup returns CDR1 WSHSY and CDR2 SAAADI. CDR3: CASSEMDSGGLEQFF. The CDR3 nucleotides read TGCGCCAGCAGTGAAATGGACTCCGGGGGTCTTGAGCAGTTCTTC.

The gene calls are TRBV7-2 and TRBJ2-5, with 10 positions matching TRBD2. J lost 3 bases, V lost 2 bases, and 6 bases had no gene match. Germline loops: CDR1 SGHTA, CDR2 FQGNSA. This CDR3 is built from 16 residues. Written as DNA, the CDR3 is TGTGCCAGCAGCTTATGGTGGACTAGCGGCGAAGAGACCCAGTACTTC. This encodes CASSLWWTSGEETQYF.

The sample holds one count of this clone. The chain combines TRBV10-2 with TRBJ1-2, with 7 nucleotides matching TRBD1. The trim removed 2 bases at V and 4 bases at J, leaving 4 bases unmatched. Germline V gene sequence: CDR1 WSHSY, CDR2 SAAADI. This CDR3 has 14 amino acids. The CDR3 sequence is CASSEGDSPYGYTF. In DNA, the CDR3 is TGCGCCAGCAGTGAGGGGGACAGCCCCTATGGCTACACCTTC.

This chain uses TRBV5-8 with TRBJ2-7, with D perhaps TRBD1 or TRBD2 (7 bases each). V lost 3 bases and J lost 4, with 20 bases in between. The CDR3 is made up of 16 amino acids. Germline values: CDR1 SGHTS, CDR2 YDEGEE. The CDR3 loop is CASSYRGGRGPYEQYF. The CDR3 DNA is TGTGCCAGCAGCTATCGTGGTGGGAGGGGGCCTTACGAGCAGTACTTC.

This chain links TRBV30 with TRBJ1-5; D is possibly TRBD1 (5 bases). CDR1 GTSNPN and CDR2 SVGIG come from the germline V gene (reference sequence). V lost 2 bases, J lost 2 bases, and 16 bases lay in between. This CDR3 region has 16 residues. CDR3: CAWSQAVGAGNQPQHF. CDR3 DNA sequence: TGTGCCTGGAGTCAAGCGGTAGGGGCTGGCAATCAGCCCCAGCATTTT.

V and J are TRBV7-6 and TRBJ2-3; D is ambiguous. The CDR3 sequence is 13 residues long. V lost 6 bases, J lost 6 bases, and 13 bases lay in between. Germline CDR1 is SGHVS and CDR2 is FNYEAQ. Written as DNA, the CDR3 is TGTGCCAGCAGTAACCCCCCCGGGGATACGCAGTATTTT. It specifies CASSNPPGDTQYF.

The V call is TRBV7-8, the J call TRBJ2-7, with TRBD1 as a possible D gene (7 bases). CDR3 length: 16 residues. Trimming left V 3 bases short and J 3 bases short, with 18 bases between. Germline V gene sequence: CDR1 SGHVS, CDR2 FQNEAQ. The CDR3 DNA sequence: TGTGCCAGCAGCTTTCCCCTTCAGGGGGGATTCTACGAGCAGTACTTC. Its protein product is CASSFPLQGGFYEQYF.

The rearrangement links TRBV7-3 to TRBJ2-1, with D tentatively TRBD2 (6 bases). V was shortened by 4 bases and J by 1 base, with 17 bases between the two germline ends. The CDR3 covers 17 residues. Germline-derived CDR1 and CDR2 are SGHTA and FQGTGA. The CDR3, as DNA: TGTGCCAGCAGCTCCCTGTTTGCGGGGCGGTCCTACAATGAGCAGTTCTTC. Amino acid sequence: CASSSLFAGRSYNEQFF. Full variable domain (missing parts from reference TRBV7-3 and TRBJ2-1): GAGVSQTPSNKVTEKGKYVELRCDPISGHTALYWYRQSLGQGPEFLIYFQGTGAADDSGLPNDRFFAVRPEGSVSTLKIQRTERGDSAVYLCASSSLFAGRSYNEQFFGPGTRLTVL.